This T cell receptor (beta chain) was retrieved from a study of beta chain features in type 1 diabetes. For this clone: Its antigen is not known.

Notes on the study in general: More deletions and fewer insertions at VDJ junctions were seen in type 1 diabetes patients.

CDR3 size: 18 residues. Unmatched junction bases numbered 9, after V lost 4 bases and J lost 0 bases. In germline, CDR1 is ENHRY, CDR2 SYGVKD. Every single donor gave one heparinised blood draw, and these averaged roughly 120 mL. What was sequenced were expressed TCRB transcripts, since all of the isolated RNA had been reverse transcribed. Clones were read by immunoSEQ multiplex PCR, and TCRdb kept only the in-frame ones, dropping some. Found here are hundreds of thousands of clones, around 13% of them singletons; the top ten hold over 5.5%. This sequence originates from a man aged 25-45 years in good health. The sequencing input was central memory CD4+ T cells from blood. The chain couples TRBV10-3 to TRBJ2-1; 10 nucleotides align to TRBD2. CDR3: CAISAIVASGSSYNEQFF. As DNA, the CDR3 is TGTGCCATCAGTGCTATTGTAGCTAGCGGGAGCTCCTACAATGAGCAGTTCTTC.